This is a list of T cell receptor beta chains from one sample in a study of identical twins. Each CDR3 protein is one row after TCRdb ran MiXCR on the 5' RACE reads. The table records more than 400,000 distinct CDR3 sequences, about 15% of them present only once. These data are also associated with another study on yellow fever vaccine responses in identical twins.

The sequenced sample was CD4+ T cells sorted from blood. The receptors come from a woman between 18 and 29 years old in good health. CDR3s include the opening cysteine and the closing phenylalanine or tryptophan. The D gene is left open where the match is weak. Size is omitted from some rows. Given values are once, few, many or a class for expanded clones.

CASRSSGLAGTDTQYF TGTGCCAGCAGGTCCTCGGGACTAGCGGGGACGGATACGCAGTATTTT TRBJ2-3 few TRBV2 TRBD2
CASSLLPPGGRNPQETQYF TGTGCCAGCAGTTTATTGCCCCCCGGTGGGAGAAATCCTCAAGAGACCCAGTACTTC TRBJ2-5 NA TRBV27 NA
CSVLQYRAVGYTF TGCAGCGTTTTACAATACAGGGCGGTTGGCTACACCTTC TRBJ1-2 NA TRBV29-1 NA
CASSLYRTSGSTGNEQFF TGTGCCAGCAGCTTGTACAGGACTAGCGGGAGTACAGGGAATGAGCAGTTCTTC TRBJ2-1 many TRBV5-6 TRBD2
CASSSGHGETQYF TGTGCCAGCAGCTCAGGACACGGGGAGACCCAGTACTTC TRBJ2-5 NA TRBV7-9 NA
CASLSRKLFF TGTGCCAGCCTCTCACGGAAACTGTTTTTT TRBJ1-4 NA TRBV7-7 NA
CASSRLAGGRNTGELFF TGTGCCAGCAGCCGACTAGCGGGGGGCCGGAACACCGGGGAGCTGTTTTTT TRBJ2-2 few TRBV6-1 TRBD2
CASSFLETDTQYF TGTGCCAGCAGTTTTTTGGAAACAGATACGCAGTATTTT TRBJ2-3 few TRBV27 NA
CASCLAGGTDTQYF TGTGCCAGCTGCCTAGCGGGGGGCACAGATACGCAGTATTTT TRBJ2-3 few TRBV28 TRBD2
CASSVEVLGYTF TGTGCCAGCAGCGTAGAGGTTCTTGGCTACACCTTC TRBJ1-2 few TRBV9 NA
CASSPLRERYEQYF TGTGCCAGCAGCCCCCTGCGGGAGCGATACGAGCAGTACTTC TRBJ2-7 few TRBV11-3 TRBD2
CASSLDRGFQFF TGTGCCAGCAGCTTAGATCGAGGCTTCCAGTTCTTC TRBJ2-1 NA TRBV11-2 NA
CASSPQGWNTEAFF TGTGCCAGCAGCCCACAGGGGTGGAACACTGAAGCTTTCTTT TRBJ1-1 few TRBV7-9 TRBD1
CASRPATSVKNIQYF TGTGCCAGCAGGCCCGCCACTAGTGTCAAAAACATTCAGTACTTC TRBJ2-4 NA TRBV2 NA